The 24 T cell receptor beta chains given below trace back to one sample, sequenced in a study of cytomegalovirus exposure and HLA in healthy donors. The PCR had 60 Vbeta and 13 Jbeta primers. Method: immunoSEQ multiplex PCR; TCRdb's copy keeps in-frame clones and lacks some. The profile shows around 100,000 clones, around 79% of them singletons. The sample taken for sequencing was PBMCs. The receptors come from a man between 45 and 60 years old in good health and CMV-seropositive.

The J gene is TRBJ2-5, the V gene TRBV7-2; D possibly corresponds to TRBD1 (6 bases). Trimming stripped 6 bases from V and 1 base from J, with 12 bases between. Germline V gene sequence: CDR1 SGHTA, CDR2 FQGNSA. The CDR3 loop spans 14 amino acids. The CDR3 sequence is CASRATGAQETQYF. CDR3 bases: TGTGCCAGCAGGGCGACAGGTGCCCAAGAGACCCAGTACTTC.

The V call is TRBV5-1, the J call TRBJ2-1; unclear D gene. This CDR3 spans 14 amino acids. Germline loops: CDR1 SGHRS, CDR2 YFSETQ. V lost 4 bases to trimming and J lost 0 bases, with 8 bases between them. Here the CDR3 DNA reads TGCGCCAGCAGCAGCGCAGCCTCCTACAATGAGCAGTTCTTC. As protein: CASSSAASYNEQFF.

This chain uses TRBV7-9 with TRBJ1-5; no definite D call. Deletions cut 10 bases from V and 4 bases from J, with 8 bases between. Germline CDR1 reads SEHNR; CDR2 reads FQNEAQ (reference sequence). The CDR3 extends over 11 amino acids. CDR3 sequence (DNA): TGTGCCACAGGCCAGAATCAGCCCCAGCATTTT. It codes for CATGQNQPQHF. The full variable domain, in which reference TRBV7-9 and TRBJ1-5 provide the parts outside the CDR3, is DTGVSQNPRHKITKRGQNVTFRCDPISEHNRLYWYRQTLGQGPEFLTYFQNEAQLEKSRLLSDRFSAERPKGSFSTLEIQRTEQGDSAMYLCATGQNQPQHFGDGTRLSIL.

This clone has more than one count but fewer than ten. As DNA, the CDR3 is TGCGCCAGCAGCTTGTCCGGGTTGGAGACCCAGTACTTC. Protein sequence: CASSLSGLETQYF. The chain joins TRBV5-1 to TRBJ2-5, with D unclear. This CDR3 spans 13 amino acids. The germline V and J ends were trimmed by 1 base and 5 bases, with 9 bases remaining between them. CDR1 is SGHRS and CDR2 is YFSETQ in the germline V gene.

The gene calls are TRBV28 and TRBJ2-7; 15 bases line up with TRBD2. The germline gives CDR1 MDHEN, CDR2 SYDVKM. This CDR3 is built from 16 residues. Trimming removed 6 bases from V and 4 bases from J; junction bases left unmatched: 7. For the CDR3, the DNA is TGTGCCAGCAGAGCCTCGGGACTAGCGGGAGGATACGAGCAGTACTTC. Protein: CASRASGLAGGYEQYF.

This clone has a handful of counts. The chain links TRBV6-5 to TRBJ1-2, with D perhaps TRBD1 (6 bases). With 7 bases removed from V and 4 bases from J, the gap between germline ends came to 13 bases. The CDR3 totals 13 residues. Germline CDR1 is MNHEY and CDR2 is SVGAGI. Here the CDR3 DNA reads TGTGCCAGCAAGCAGGGGACGGGCTATGGCTACACCTTC. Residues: CASKQGTGYGYTF.

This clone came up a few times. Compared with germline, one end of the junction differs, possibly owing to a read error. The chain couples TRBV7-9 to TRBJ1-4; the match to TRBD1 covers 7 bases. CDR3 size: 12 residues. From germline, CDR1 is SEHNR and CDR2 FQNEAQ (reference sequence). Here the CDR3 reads CSSSSGGEKLFF. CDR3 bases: TGTTCCAGCAGCTCAGGGGGTGAAAAACTGTTTTTT.

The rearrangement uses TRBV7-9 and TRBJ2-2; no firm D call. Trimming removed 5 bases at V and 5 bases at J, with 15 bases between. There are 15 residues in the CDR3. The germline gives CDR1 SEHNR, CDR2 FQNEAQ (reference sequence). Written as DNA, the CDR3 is TGTGCCAGCAGCCCAAGAATTGTAGAGACCGGGGAGCTGTTTTTT. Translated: CASSPRIVETGELFF.

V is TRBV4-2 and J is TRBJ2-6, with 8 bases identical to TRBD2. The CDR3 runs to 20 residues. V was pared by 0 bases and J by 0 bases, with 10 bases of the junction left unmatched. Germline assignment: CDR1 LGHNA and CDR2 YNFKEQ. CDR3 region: CASSQDLKLAGHSGANVLTF. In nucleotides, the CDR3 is TGTGCCAGCAGCCAAGATCTGAAGCTAGCGGGCCACTCTGGGGCCAACGTCCTGACTTTC.

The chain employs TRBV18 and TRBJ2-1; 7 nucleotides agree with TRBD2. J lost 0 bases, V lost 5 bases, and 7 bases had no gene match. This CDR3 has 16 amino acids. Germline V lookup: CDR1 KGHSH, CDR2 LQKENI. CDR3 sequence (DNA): TGTGCCAGCTCATCCCCTAGCGGACACTCCTACAATGAGCAGTTCTTC. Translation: CASSSPSGHSYNEQFF.

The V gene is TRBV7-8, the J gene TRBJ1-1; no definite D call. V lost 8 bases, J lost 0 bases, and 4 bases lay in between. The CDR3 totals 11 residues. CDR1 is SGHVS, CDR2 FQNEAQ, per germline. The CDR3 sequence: CASQMNTEAFF. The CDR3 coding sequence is TGTGCCAGCCAGATGAACACTGAAGCTTTCTTT.

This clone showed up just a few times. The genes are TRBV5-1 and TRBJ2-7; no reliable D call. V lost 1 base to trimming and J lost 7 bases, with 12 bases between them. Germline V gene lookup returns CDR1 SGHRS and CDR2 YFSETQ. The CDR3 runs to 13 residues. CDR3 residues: CASSLLRLEEQYF. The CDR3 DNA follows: TGCGCCAGCAGCTTGCTTAGACTTGAGGAGCAGTACTTC.

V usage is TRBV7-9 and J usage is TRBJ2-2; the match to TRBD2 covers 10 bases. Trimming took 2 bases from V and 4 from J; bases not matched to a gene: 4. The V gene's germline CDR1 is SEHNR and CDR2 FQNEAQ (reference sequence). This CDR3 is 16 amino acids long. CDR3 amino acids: CASSLLASGGTGELFF. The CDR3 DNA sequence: TGTGCCAGCAGCTTATTGGCTAGCGGGGGCACCGGGGAGCTGTTTTTT.

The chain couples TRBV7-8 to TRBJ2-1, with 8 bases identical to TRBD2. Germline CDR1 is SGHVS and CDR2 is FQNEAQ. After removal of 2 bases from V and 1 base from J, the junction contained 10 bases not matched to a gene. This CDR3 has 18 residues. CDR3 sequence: CASSLNPGGLHSYNEQFF. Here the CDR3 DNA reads TGTGCCAGCAGCTTAAACCCGGGAGGGCTGCATTCCTACAATGAGCAGTTCTTC.

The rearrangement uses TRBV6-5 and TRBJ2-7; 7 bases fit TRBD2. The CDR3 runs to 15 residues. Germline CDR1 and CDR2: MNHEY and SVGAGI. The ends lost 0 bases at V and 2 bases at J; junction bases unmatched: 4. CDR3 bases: TGTGCCAGCAGTTACTCGGGGGGGACGACCTACGAGCAGTACTTC. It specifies CASSYSGGTTYEQYF.

The CDR3, as DNA: TGTGCCACAAACCCCGGGACACCGAGCGATCAGCCCCAGCATTTT. Its translation: CATNPGTPSDQPQHF. The chain employs TRBV10-3 and TRBJ1-5; D is perhaps TRBD1 (6 bases). V was clipped by 10 bases and J by 5 bases, with 21 bases between them. The CDR3 extends over 15 amino acids. Per the germline V gene, CDR1 is ENHRY and CDR2 is SYGVKD.

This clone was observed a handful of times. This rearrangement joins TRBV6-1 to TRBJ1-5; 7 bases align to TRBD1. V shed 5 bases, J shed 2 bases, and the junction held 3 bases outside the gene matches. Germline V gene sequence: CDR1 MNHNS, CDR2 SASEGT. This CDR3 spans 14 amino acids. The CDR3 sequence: CASSLTGRNQPQHF. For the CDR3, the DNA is TGTGCCAGCAGTTTGACAGGGCGCAATCAGCCCCAGCATTTT.

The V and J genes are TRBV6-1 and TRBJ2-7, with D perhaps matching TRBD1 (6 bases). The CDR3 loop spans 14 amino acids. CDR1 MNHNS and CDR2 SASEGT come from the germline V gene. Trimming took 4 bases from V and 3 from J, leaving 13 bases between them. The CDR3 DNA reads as TGTGCCAGCAGTGTTGGACAGATTATCTACGAGCAGTACTTC. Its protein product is CASSVGQIIYEQYF.

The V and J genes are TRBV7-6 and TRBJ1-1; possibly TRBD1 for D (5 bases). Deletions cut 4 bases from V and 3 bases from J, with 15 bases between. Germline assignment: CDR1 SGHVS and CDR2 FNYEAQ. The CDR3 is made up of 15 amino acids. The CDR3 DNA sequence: TGTGCCAGCAGCTACAATAGGGGTCCGGACACTGAAGCTTTCTTT. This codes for CASSYNRGPDTEAFF.

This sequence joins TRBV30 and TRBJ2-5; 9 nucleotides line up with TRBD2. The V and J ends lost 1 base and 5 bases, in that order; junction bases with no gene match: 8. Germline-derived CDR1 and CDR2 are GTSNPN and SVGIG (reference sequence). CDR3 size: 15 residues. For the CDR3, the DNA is TGTGCCTGGAGTGCTGGGGCGGGAGGGGGCGAGACCCAGTACTTC. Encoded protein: CAWSAGAGGGETQYF.

CDR3 region: CASSFSGQFYNSPLHF. CDR3 nucleotide sequence: TGTGCCAGCAGTTTCTCCGGACAGTTCTATAATTCACCCCTCCACTTT. The J gene is TRBJ1-6, the V gene TRBV27, with D possibly TRBD1 on 6 matching bases. Germline V CDR1 and CDR2: MNHEY, SMNVEV (reference sequence). The CDR3 runs to 16 residues. Trimming pared 3 bases from V and 3 bases from J, leaving 12 bases between.

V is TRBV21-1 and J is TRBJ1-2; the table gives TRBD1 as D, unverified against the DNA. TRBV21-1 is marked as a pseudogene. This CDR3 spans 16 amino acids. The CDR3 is CASSKDRSTGLSGYTF. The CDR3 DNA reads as TGTGCCAGCAGCAAAGACCGTTCGACAGGGCTAAGCGGCTACACCTTC.

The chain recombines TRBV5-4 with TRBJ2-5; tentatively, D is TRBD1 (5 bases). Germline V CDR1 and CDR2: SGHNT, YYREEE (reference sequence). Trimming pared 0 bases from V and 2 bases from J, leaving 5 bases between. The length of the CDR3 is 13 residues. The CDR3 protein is CASSLGTQETQYF. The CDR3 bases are TGTGCCAGCAGCTTGGGGACACAAGAGACCCAGTACTTC.

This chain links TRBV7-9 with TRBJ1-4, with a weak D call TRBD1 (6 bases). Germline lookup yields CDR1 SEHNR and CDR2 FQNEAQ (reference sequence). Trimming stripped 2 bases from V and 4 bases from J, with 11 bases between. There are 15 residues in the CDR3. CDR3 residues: CASSLPTGSNEKLFF. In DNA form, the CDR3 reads TGTGCCAGCAGCTTACCGACAGGCAGTAATGAAAAACTGTTTTTT.